The T cell receptor (beta chain) under discussion was sequenced for a study of cytomegalovirus exposure and HLA in healthy donors. Per germline, CDR1 SEHNR and CDR2 FQNEAQ (reference sequence). CDR3 length equals 15 residues. J lost 0 bases, V lost 4 bases, and 4 bases had no gene match. Though nominally healthy at sampling, donors likely had unrecorded immune exposures. The PCR had 60 Vbeta and 13 Jbeta primers. Using immunoSEQ multiplex PCR, the repertoire was profiled, and TCRdb retains in-frame clones only, with some absent. The sample contains roughly 170,000 clones, about 79% of which appear only once.

This clonotype originated in a girl aged 2 to 10 in good health and CMV-seropositive. The chain links TRBV7-9 to TRBJ1-1; TRBD1 matches 8 bases. The sequenced sample consisted of PBMCs. The CDR3 region is CASSSRQGMNTEAFF. CDR3 bases: TGTGCCAGCAGCTCCCGACAGGGGATGAACACTGAAGCTTTCTTT.